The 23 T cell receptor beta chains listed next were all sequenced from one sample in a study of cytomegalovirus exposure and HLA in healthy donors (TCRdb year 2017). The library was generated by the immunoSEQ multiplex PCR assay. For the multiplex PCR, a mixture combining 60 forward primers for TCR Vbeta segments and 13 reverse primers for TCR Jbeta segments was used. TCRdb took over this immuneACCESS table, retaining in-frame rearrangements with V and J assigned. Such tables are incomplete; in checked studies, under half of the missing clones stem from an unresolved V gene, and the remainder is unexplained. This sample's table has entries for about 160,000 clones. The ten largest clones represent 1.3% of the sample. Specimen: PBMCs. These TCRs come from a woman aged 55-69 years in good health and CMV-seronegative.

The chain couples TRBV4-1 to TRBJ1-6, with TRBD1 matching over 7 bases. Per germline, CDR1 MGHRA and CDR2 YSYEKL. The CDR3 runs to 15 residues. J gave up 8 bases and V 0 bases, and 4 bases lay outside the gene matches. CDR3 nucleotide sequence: TGCGCCAGCAGCCAAGATCACAGGGGCTATTCACCCCTCCACTTT. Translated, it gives CASSQDHRGYSPLHF.

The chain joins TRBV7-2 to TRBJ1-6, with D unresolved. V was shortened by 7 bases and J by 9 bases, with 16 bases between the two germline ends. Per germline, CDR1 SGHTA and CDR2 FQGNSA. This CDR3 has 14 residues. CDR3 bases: TGTGCCAGCACCCAGGAGGGTTGGCGTTCACCCCTCCACTTT. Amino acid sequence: CASTQEGWRSPLHF.

CDR3 sequence: CASSPPASGGLDTQYF. CDR3 DNA: TGTGCCAGCTCACCACCAGCTAGCGGGGGGCTGGATACGCAGTATTTT. The chain couples TRBV18 to TRBJ2-3, with 11 positions matching TRBD2. Per the germline V gene, CDR1 is KGHSH and CDR2 is LQKENI. The CDR3 runs to 16 residues. After removal of 0 bases from V and 6 bases from J, the junction contained 5 bases not matched to a gene.

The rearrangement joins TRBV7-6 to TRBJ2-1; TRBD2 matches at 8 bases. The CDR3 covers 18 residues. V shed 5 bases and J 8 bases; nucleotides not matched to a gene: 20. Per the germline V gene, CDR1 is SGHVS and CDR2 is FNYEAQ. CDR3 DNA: TGTGCCAGCAGCCCGACCGGGAGGGGCAGGGGAGGAATGTATGAGCAGTTCTTC. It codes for CASSPTGRGRGGMYEQFF.

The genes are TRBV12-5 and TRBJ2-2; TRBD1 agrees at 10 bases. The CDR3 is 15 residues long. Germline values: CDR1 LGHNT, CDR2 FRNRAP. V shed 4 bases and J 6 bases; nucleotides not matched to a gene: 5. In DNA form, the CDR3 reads TGTGCTAGTGGTTCGGGACAGGGGATCGCCGGGGAGCTGTTTTTT. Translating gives CASGSGQGIAGELFF.

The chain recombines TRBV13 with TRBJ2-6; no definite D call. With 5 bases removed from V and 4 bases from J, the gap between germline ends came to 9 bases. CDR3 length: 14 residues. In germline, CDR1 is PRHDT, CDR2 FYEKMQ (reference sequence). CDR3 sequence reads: CASSREAGANVLTF. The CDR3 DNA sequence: TGTGCCAGCAGCCGAGAAGCAGGGGCCAACGTCCTGACTTTC.

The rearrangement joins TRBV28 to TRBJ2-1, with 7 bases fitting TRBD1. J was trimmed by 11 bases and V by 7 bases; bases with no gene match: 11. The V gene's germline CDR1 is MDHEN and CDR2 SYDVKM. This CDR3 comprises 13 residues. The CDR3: CASKLQGVFKQFF. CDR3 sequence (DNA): TGTGCCAGCAAGCTTCAGGGGGTTTTCAAGCAGTTCTTC.

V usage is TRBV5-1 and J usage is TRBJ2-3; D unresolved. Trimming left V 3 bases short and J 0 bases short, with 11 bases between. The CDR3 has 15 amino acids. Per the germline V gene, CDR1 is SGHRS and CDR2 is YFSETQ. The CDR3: CASSYQADSTDTQYF. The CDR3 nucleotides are TGCGCCAGCAGCTACCAGGCAGATAGCACAGATACGCAGTATTTT.

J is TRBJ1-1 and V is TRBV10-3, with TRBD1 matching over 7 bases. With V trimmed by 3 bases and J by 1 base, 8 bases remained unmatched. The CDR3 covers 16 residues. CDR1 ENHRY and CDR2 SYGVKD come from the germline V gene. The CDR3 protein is CAISEHTGTANTEAFF. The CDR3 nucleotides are TGTGCCATCAGTGAACATACCGGGACAGCGAACACTGAAGCTTTCTTT.

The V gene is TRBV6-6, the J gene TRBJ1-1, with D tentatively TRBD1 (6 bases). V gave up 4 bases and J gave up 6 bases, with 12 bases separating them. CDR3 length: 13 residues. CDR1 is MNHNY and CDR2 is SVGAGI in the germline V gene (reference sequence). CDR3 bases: TGTGCCAGCAGTTTCCAAGGGGGGGCTGAAGCTTTCTTT. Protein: CASSFQGGAEAFF.

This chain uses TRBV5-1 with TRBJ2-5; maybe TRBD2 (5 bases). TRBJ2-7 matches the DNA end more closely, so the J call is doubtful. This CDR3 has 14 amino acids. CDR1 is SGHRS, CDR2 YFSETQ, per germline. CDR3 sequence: CASTLLAGELEQYF. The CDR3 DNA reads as TGCGCCAGCACGCTCCTAGCTGGGGAGCTCGAGCAGTACTTC.

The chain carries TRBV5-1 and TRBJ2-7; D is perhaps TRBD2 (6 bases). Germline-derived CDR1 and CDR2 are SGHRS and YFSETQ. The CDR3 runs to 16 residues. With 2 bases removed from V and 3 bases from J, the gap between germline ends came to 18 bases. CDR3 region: CASSFGNSGGIYEQYF. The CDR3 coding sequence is TGCGCCAGCAGCTTCGGGAATAGCGGCGGGATCTACGAGCAGTACTTC.

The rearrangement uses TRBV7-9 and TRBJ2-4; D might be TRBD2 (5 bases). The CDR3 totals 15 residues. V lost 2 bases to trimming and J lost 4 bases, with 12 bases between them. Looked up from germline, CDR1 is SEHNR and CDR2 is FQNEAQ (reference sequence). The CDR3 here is CASSLSLAGKNIQYF. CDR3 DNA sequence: TGTGCCAGCAGCTTAAGCCTGGCGGGTAAAAACATTCAGTACTTC.

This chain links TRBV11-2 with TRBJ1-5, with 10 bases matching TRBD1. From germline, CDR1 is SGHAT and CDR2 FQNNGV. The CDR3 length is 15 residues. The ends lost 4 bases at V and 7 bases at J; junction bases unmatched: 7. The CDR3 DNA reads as TGTGCCAGCAGCTGGGGGACAGGGGATGGGCAGCCCCAGCATTTT. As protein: CASSWGTGDGQPQHF.

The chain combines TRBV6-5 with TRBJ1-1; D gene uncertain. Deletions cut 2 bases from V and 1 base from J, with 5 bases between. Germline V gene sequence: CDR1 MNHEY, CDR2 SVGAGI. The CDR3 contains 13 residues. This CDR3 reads CASSYNRNTEAFF. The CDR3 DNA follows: TGTGCCAGCAGTTACAACAGGAACACTGAAGCTTTCTTT.

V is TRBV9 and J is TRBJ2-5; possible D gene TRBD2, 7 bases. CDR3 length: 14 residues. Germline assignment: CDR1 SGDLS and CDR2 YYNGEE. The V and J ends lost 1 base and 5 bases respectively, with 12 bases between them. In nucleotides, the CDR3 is TGTGCCAGCAGCGTAACGGGGGGCGCGGAGACCCAGTACTTC. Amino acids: CASSVTGGAETQYF.

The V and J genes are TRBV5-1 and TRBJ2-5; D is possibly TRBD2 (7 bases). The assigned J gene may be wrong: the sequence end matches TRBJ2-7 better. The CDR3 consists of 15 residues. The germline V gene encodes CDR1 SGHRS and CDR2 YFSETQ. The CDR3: CASSGRGGYSYEQYF. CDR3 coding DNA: TGCGCCAGCAGCGGGAGGGGGGGTTACTCCTACGAGCAGTACTTC.

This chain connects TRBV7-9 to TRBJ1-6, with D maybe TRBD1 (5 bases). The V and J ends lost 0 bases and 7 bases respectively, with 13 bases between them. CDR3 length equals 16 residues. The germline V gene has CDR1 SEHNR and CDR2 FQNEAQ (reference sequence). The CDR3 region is CASSLAKVRVNSPLHF. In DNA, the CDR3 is TGTGCCAGCAGCTTAGCGAAAGTCAGGGTCAATTCACCCCTCCACTTT.

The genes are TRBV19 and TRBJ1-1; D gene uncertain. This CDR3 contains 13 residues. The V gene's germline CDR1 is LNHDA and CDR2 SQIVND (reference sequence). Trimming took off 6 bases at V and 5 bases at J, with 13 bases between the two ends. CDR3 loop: CASSSWRRTEAFF. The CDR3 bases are TGTGCCAGTAGCTCCTGGAGACGGACTGAAGCTTTCTTT. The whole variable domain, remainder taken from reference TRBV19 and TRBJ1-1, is DGGITQSPKYLFRKEGQNVTLSCEQNLNHDAMYWYRQDPGQGLRLIYYSQIVNDFQKGDIAEGYSVSREKKESFPLTVTSAQKNPTAFYLCASSSWRRTEAFFGQGTRLTVV.

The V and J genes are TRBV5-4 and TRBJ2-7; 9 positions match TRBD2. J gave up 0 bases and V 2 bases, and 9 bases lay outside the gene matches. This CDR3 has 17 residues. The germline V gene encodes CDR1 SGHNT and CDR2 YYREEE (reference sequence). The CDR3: CASSLHPSGADSYEQYF. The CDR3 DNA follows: TGTGCCAGCAGCTTACACCCTAGCGGGGCCGACTCCTACGAGCAGTACTTC.

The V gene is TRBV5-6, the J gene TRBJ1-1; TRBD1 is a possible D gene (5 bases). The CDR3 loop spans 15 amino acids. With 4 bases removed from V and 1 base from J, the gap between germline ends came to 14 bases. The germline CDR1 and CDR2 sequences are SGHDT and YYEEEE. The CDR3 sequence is CASSLTELGNTEAFF. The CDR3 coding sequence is TGTGCCAGCAGCCTGACAGAGTTGGGGAACACTGAAGCTTTCTTT.

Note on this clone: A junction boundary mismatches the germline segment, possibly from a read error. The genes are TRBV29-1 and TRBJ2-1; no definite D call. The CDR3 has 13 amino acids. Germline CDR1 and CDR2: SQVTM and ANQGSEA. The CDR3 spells CSVEETSYDEQFF. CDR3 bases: TGCAGCGTTGAAGAGACTTCCTACGATGAGCAGTTCTTC.

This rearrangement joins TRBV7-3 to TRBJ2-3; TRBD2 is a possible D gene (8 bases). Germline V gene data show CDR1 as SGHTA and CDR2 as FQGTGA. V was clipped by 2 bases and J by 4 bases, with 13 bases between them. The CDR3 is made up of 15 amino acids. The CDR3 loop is CASSLDGRGPDTQYF. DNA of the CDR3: TGTGCCAGCAGCTTAGACGGGAGGGGGCCAGATACGCAGTATTTT.